This TCR beta chain was identified in a study of CD8 T cells in Susac syndrome. Treatment-naive patients with stable or active relapsing-remitting disease served as multiple sclerosis controls. The authors negatively isolated CD8+ and CD4+ T cells and FACS-enriched TEMRA cells. The CDR3 extends over 17 amino acids. Trimming shortened V by 0 bases and J by 3 bases, and 18 bases separated the two germline ends. Per the germline V gene, CDR1 is SGDLS and CDR2 is YYNGEE. Reverse transcription used about 0.45 to 1 ug RNA and random hexamers. Amplification of TCR beta CDR3 used immunoSEQ multiplex PCR across 54 Vbeta and 13 Jbeta. TCRdb independently ran MiXCR on the immunoSEQ multiplex PCR reads; one entry per CDR3 protein. The sample consists of 100,000 to 150,000 distinct CDR3 sequences, over 90% of them appearing once.

This chain uses TRBV9 with TRBJ2-5; tentatively, D is TRBD2 (5 bases). The TCR was taken from a human donor with multiple sclerosis. The sample taken for sequencing was CD8+ T cells from PBMCs. The CDR3 DNA is TGTGCCAGCAGCGTAGACCCCGAGGTGGGAGACGAAGAGACCCAGTACTTC. It encodes CASSVDPEVGDEETQYF.